The 31 T cell receptor beta chains given below trace back to one sample, sequenced in a study of control samples from healthy donors and cancer patients. This table comes from immunoSEQ multiplex PCR, and its TCRdb copy is limited to in-frame clones, with some not included. Seen here are over 150,000 clones, nearly 96% observed once, and the top ten hold approximately 1%. Sequencing was carried out using blood. These receptors were taken from a woman aged 30 to 39 in good health.

V and J are TRBV6-1 and TRBJ1-6; D is uncertain. CDR3 length: 17 residues. The germline CDR1 and CDR2 sequences are MNHNS and SASEGT. Trimming left V 3 bases short and J 0 bases short, with 12 bases between. The CDR3 loop is CASSETTGSSYNSPLHF. The CDR3 bases are TGTGCCAGCAGTGAGACGACGGGGAGCTCCTATAATTCACCCCTCCACTTT.

The chain recombines TRBV3-1 (or the pseudogene TRBV3-2) with TRBJ1-1; D is unclear. From germline, CDR1 is LGHDT and CDR2 YNNKEL (reference sequence). The V end was cut by 0 bases, the J end by 0 bases, with 8 bases between. The CDR3 runs to 15 residues. CDR3 sequence: CASSQELGMNTEAFF. The DNA for the CDR3 is TGTGCCAGCAGCCAAGAGCTGGGAATGAACACTGAAGCTTTCTTT.

The chain has TRBV5-8 and TRBJ2-1, with 10 bases aligning to TRBD2. Trimming cost V 4 bases and J 5 bases; bases outside gene matches: 18. Germline V gives CDR1 SGHTS, CDR2 YDEGEE. The CDR3 contains 19 residues. The CDR3 DNA is TGTGCCAGCAGCCCGCGTTTAGCGGGGGGCCCCAAAAGAAACAATGAGCAGTTCTTC. It yields the protein CASSPRLAGGPKRNNEQFF.

This chain links TRBV7-6 with TRBJ2-7, with 9 nucleotides matching TRBD1. The CDR3 spans 14 residues. The germline V gene has CDR1 SGHVS and CDR2 FNYEAQ. Trimming cost V 5 bases and J 5 bases; bases outside gene matches: 7. The CDR3 DNA is TGTGCCAGCAGCCCCCGGGACAGGGCCCACGAGCAGTACTTC. Its translation: CASSPRDRAHEQYF.

The rearrangement joins TRBV12-3 or TRBV12-4 to TRBJ1-1; D not resolved. Trimming left V 3 bases short and J 1 base short, with 6 bases between. The CDR3 is 13 amino acids. CDR3 nucleotide sequence: TGTGCCAGCAGTTTGTCAGAGAACACTGAAGCTTTCTTT. Translated, it gives CASSLSENTEAFF.

CDR3 amino acids: CAINQGGYEQYF. The CDR3 region has the DNA TGTGCCATCAACCAGGGGGGATACGAGCAGTACTTC. This chain connects TRBV10-3 to TRBJ2-7; TRBD1 is a possible D gene (7 bases). The V gene's germline CDR1 is ENHRY and CDR2 SYGVKD. V lost 7 bases to trimming and J lost 4 bases, with 11 bases between them. The CDR3 totals 12 residues.

V usage is TRBV11-3 and J usage is TRBJ2-2, with D perhaps matching TRBD1 or TRBD2 (5 bases each). CDR1 SGHNT and CDR2 YENEEA come from the germline V gene. This CDR3 contains 16 residues. V was trimmed by 5 bases and J by 2 bases, leaving 15 bases between them. The CDR3 here is CASSPKPGRNTGELFF. CDR3 sequence (DNA): TGTGCCAGCAGCCCCAAACCGGGACGCAACACCGGGGAGCTGTTTTTT.

CDR3 bases: TGTGCCAGCAGCCGTGGGACTCCCCAAACAGATACGCAGTATTTT. This codes for CASSRGTPQTDTQYF. The chain links TRBV28 to TRBJ2-3; maybe TRBD2 (6 bases). There are 15 residues in the CDR3. V was clipped by 6 bases and J by 3 bases, with 16 bases between them. Germline V lookup: CDR1 MDHEN, CDR2 SYDVKM.

The DNA for the CDR3 is TGTGCCAGCAGTCCCCCGACAGGGTTCGGCTACGAGCAGTACTTC. Amino acid sequence: CASSPPTGFGYEQYF. The chain links TRBV28 to TRBJ2-7, with 7 bases aligning to TRBD1. The junction had 10 bases not matched to a gene; V was cut back by 5 bases and J by 3 bases. Germline-derived CDR1 and CDR2 are MDHEN and SYDVKM. This CDR3 has 15 amino acids. The whole variable domain, remainder taken from reference TRBV28 and TRBJ2-7, is DVKVTQSSRYLVKRTGEKVFLECVQDMDHENMFWYRQDPGLGLRLIYFSYDVKMKEKGDIPEGYSVSREKKERFSLILESASTNQTSMYLCASSPPTGFGYEQYFGPGTRLTVT.

V is TRBV7-9 and J is TRBJ2-5; 7 bases are a match to TRBD1. V was pared by 4 bases and J by 1 base, with 3 bases of the junction left unmatched. The CDR3 consists of 14 residues. Per germline, CDR1 SEHNR and CDR2 FQNEAQ (reference sequence). For the CDR3, the DNA is TGTGCCAGCAGCTCCGACAGGGTCCAAGAGACCCAGTACTTC. Translation: CASSSDRVQETQYF.

As DNA, the CDR3 is TGTGCCAGCAGGGGGACAGGGGGCCGGCAGCCCCAGCATTTT. Translating it yields CASRGTGGRQPQHF. The rearrangement uses TRBV2 and TRBJ1-5, with 12 bases that match TRBD1. The ends lost 6 bases at V and 7 bases at J; junction bases unmatched: 4. This CDR3 has 14 amino acids. Germline-derived CDR1 and CDR2 are SNHLY and FYNNEI. The full variable domain, in which reference TRBV2 and TRBJ1-5 provide the parts outside the CDR3, is EPEVTQTPSHQVTQMGQEVILRCVPISNHLYFYWYRQILGQKVEFLVSFYNNEISEKSEIFDDQFSVERPDGSNFTLKIRSTKLEDSAMYFCASRGTGGRQPQHFGDGTRLSIL.

Concerning this clone itself: At the DNA level, this CDR3 is encoded by other sequences in the same sample as well. The V and J genes are TRBV6-6 and TRBJ2-1, with 9 bases fitting TRBD2. The germline V gene encodes CDR1 MNHNY and CDR2 SVGAGI (reference sequence). The V gene end was trimmed by 5 bases and the J gene end by 2 bases; junction bases not matched to a gene: 13. The length of the CDR3 is 18 residues. In nucleotides, the CDR3 is TGTGCCAGCAGTCTTCTGGCGGGGGGGCAAGTACCCTACAATGAGCAGTTCTTC. This encodes CASSLLAGGQVPYNEQFF.

This chain joins TRBV7-3 and TRBJ1-2, with TRBD1 as a possible D gene (5 bases). This CDR3 contains 15 residues. Germline V CDR1 and CDR2: SGHTA, FQGTGA. V was trimmed by 3 bases and J by 4 bases, leaving 15 bases between them. For the CDR3, the DNA is TGTGCCAGCAGCTTTTTCGGGGCGGGTAGCTATGGCTACACCTTC. It encodes CASSFFGAGSYGYTF.

This chain uses TRBV21-1 with TRBJ2-3; no DNA check was done on the table's D call, TRBD2. TRBV21-1 is a known pseudogene. The CDR3 has 15 amino acids. This chain's CDR3 is CASSNIGGGTDTQYF. CDR3 coding DNA: TGTGCCAGCAGCAATATCGGGGGGGGCACAGATACGCAGTATTTT.

The V gene is TRBV5-6, the J gene TRBJ1-1; no clear D gene. Germline V gives CDR1 SGHDT, CDR2 YYEEEE. CDR3 length equals 11 residues. Trimming stripped 2 bases from V and 8 bases from J, with 7 bases between. CDR3 amino acids: CASSFGKEAFF. The CDR3 DNA follows: TGTGCCAGCAGCTTCGGGAAAGAAGCTTTCTTT.

The genes are TRBV6-5 and TRBJ2-3; a possible D gene is TRBD1 (6 bases). The CDR3 is 14 amino acids. Per germline, CDR1 MNHEY and CDR2 SVGAGI. Trimming pared 6 bases from V and 7 bases from J, leaving 17 bases between. DNA of the CDR3: TGTGCCAGCAGGGTTGCACAGGGTGGGAATACGCAGTATTTT. It encodes CASRVAQGGNTQYF.

The chain couples TRBV7-8 to TRBJ1-6; 11 bases map to TRBD1. The CDR3 is made up of 15 amino acids. V trimming: 5 bases; J trimming: 8 bases; junction bases outside the gene matches: 5. Looked up from germline, CDR1 is SGHVS and CDR2 is FQNEAQ. This CDR3 reads CASSPRTGGYSPLHF. The DNA for the CDR3 is TGTGCCAGCAGCCCCCGGACAGGGGGCTATTCACCCCTCCACTTT.

This chain joins TRBV11-2 and TRBJ2-1, with TRBD1 as a possible D gene (6 bases). In germline, CDR1 is SGHAT, CDR2 FQNNGV. The CDR3 is 16 residues long. Trimming shortened V by 4 bases and J by 6 bases, and 19 bases separated the two germline ends. This CDR3 reads CASSSYGATQGNEQFF. DNA for the CDR3: TGTGCCAGCAGCTCCTATGGGGCCACACAGGGCAATGAGCAGTTCTTC.

The chain couples TRBV3-1 (or the pseudogene TRBV3-2) to TRBJ2-1; 9 bases match TRBD2. The CDR3 covers 17 residues. Germline lookup yields CDR1 LGHDT and CDR2 YNNKEL (reference sequence). V dropped 0 bases and J dropped 3; count of bases not matched to a gene: 6. The CDR3 loop reads CASSQDSSGDIYNEQFF. CDR3 DNA: TGTGCCAGCAGCCAAGACTCTAGCGGGGACATCTACAATGAGCAGTTCTTC.

The rearrangement joins TRBV7-9 to TRBJ1-1; 7 bases agree with TRBD1. The junction had 9 bases not matched to a gene; V was cut back by 2 bases and J by 6 bases. Germline values: CDR1 SEHNR, CDR2 FQNEAQ (reference sequence). This CDR3 contains 15 residues. As DNA, the CDR3 is TGTGCCAGCAGCTTAAGGGGGACAGCTGACGCTGAAGCTTTCTTT. This encodes CASSLRGTADAEAFF.

The CDR3 DNA sequence: TGTGCCAGCAGTTATGATCAAATCGGAGGCTACACCTTC. Translation: CASSYDQIGGYTF. This chain uses TRBV6-5 with TRBJ1-2; unclear D gene. The CDR3 covers 13 residues. The germline gives CDR1 MNHEY, CDR2 SVGAGI. V was cut by 3 bases and J by 8 bases, with 13 bases left in between.

The rearrangement uses TRBV28 and TRBJ1-5, with no clear D. This CDR3 spans 17 amino acids. Germline-derived CDR1 and CDR2 are MDHEN and SYDVKM. Between the trimmed V and J ends, which lost 6 bases and 0 bases, there was a span of 18 bases. The CDR3 region is CASSPHYSLYSNQPQHF. Written as DNA, the CDR3 is TGTGCCAGCAGCCCCCATTACTCCCTTTATAGCAATCAGCCCCAGCATTTT.

The chain employs TRBV3-1 (or the pseudogene TRBV3-2) and TRBJ2-7, with 7 bases that match TRBD1. The germline CDR1 and CDR2 sequences are LGHDT and YNNKEL (reference sequence). The CDR3 loop spans 15 amino acids. Unmatched junction bases numbered 8, after V lost 1 base and J lost 5 bases. The CDR3, as DNA: TGTGCCAGCAGCCAAGTACGACAGGGTTTCGACGAGCAGTACTTC. Amino acids: CASSQVRQGFDEQYF.

The chain joins TRBV6-1 to TRBJ1-5; D gene uncertain. In germline, CDR1 is MNHNS, CDR2 SASEGT. The CDR3 length is 13 residues. The ends were cut back, 1 base at V and 6 bases at J, with 7 bases in the middle. The CDR3 DNA reads as TGTGCCAGCAGTGAAGGAACAATTCAGCCCCAGCATTTT. Translation gives CASSEGTIQPQHF.

The chain links TRBV7-2 to TRBJ2-7; D ambiguous. Germline assignment: CDR1 SGHTA and CDR2 FQGNSA. CDR3 size: 15 residues. V shed 6 bases and J shed 2 bases, with 17 bases lying between them. CDR3 sequence reads: CASSPGPLRTYEQYF. CDR3 DNA sequence: TGTGCCAGCAGTCCAGGCCCTTTGAGGACCTACGAGCAGTACTTC.

The chain uses TRBV3-1 (or the pseudogene TRBV3-2) and TRBJ2-7, with TRBD2 matching over 8 bases. Germline values: CDR1 LGHDT, CDR2 YNNKEL (reference sequence). Trimming cost V 1 base and J 7 bases; bases outside gene matches: 9. CDR3 length: 15 amino acids. The CDR3 DNA is TGTGCCAGCAGCCAAGTGATCGGGGGGGCTGGGGAGCAGTACTTC. Translated, it gives CASSQVIGGAGEQYF.

The chain employs TRBV7-9 and TRBJ2-5, with D hard to call. This CDR3 comprises 13 residues. Deletions cut 1 base from V and 5 bases from J, with 8 bases between. CDR1 is SEHNR, CDR2 FQNEAQ, per germline (reference sequence). The CDR3 coding sequence is TGTGCCAGCAGCTTAGGTACCCTGGAGACCCAGTACTTC. This gives the protein CASSLGTLETQYF.

This clone appeared a single time. The rearrangement links TRBV6-2 or TRBV6-3 to TRBJ2-3, with 7 nucleotides matching TRBD2. Germline loops: CDR1 MNHEY, CDR2 SVGEGT. This CDR3 contains 15 residues. V dropped 4 bases and J dropped 3; count of bases not matched to a gene: 7. CDR3 nucleotides: TGTGCCAGCAGTTGGGACTACCGGGGTACAGATACGCAGTATTTT. This sequence encodes CASSWDYRGTDTQYF.

The chain links TRBV2 to TRBJ2-5, with 12 nucleotides matching TRBD2. The CDR3 length is 14 residues. With 6 bases clipped from V and 5 bases from J, the junction kept 4 bases outside the gene matches. Per the germline V gene, CDR1 is SNHLY and CDR2 is FYNNEI. CDR3 sequence (DNA): TGTGCCAGCAGCGCAACTAGCGGGAGGGAGACCCAGTACTTC. Translating gives CASSATSGRETQYF.

This chain uses TRBV4-2 with TRBJ2-6, with D possibly being TRBD2 (6 bases). The CDR3 has 18 amino acids. Germline CDR1 LGHNA, CDR2 YNFKEQ. V lost 1 base to trimming and J lost 0 bases, with 13 bases between them. The DNA of the CDR3 is TGTGCCAGCAGCCAAGGACTAGACCGTAGCTCTGGGGCCAACGTCCTGACTTTC. It codes for CASSQGLDRSSGANVLTF.

The V gene is TRBV19, the J gene TRBJ1-5; D gene unclear. V lost 3 bases, J lost 4 bases, and 7 bases lay in between. The CDR3 totals 13 residues. The V gene's germline CDR1 is LNHDA and CDR2 SQIVND (reference sequence). CDR3 DNA: TGTGCCAGTAGTATGCTGGGTAATCAGCCCCAGCATTTT. Translation: CASSMLGNQPQHF.